Listed below are T cell receptor beta chains from one sample, sequenced in a study of T cells in Graves' hyperthyroidism and ophthalmopathy. From the multiplex PCR reads, TCRdb called clonotypes with MiXCR, one entry per CDR3 protein. Among some 510,000 distinct CDR3 sequences listed, roughly 20% were seen once. Sequencing input: blood. All receptors derive from a man younger than 35 with Graves' hyperthyroidism. CDR3s include the opening cysteine and the closing phenylalanine or tryptophan.

J | V | CDR3
TRBJ1-1 | TRBV18 | CASSPQSRSGTEAFF
TRBJ1-5 | TRBV5-5 | CASSLAPQSNQPQHF
TRBJ2-5 | TRBV18 | CASSPLTGNQETQYF
TRBJ2-7 | TRBV13 | CASSLSSRAYEQYF
TRBJ2-5 | TRBV5-1 | CASSVAGGLQETQYF
TRBJ2-5 | TRBV12-3/TRBV12-4 | CASSPSVGATETQYF
TRBJ2-5 | TRBV6-5 | CASSSKDRGTKETQYF
TRBJ1-6 | TRBV2 | CASSSQGISPLHF
TRBJ2-7 | TRBV7-2 | CASSSSGTGTYEQYF
TRBJ2-3 | TRBV15 | CATSRDRQGVDTQYF
TRBJ1-2 | TRBV30 | CAWSAVGYTF
TRBJ1-1 | TRBV10-3 | CAAGPGNTEAFF
TRBJ1-1 | TRBV27 | CASSRRTGDTEAFF
TRBJ1-3 | TRBV6-1 | CASSAPGTHSGNTIYF
TRBJ1-1 | TRBV30 | CAWAGIPTEAFF
TRBJ2-2 | TRBV9 | CASKGGVTGELFF
TRBJ2-7 | TRBV12-3/TRBV12-4 | CASSLPGLAYEQYF
TRBJ2-7 | TRBV12-3/TRBV12-4 | CASSFGGLAGSLYEQYF
TRBJ1-5 | TRBV4-1 | CASSQDLGVGNQPQHF
TRBJ2-2 | TRBV19 | CASSIAGSAGELFF
TRBJ2-7 | TRBV11-2 | CASSSPAGGPSYEQYF
TRBJ1-2 | TRBV27 | CASSLYKGGHGYTF
TRBJ1-1 | TRBV19 | CASSGTGTVNTEAFF
TRBJ2-5 | TRBV19 | CASRPAGTTEGTQYF
TRBJ2-5 | TRBV7-2 | CASSLAHGRGLAVTAQYF
TRBJ2-7 | TRBV28 | CASSLWGGLGDEQYF
TRBJ1-2 | TRBV11-3 | CASSLAGPYGYTF
TRBJ1-1 | TRBV5-8 | CASSSDKWGTEAFF
TRBJ2-6 | TRBV3-1 | CASSPPWGGSGSGANVLTF
TRBJ1-5 | TRBV20-1 | CSGVANSNQPQHF
TRBJ1-2 | TRBV18 | CASSPPTGGYGYTF
TRBJ1-5 | TRBV5-5 | CASSLDRGGDPQPQHF
TRBJ1-6 | TRBV6-1 | CASTTQGVFYNSPLHF
TRBJ1-2 | TRBV6-5 | CASSVTGGTGYTF
TRBJ1-1 | TRBV19 | CATRIFSTVNTEAFF
TRBJ2-5 | TRBV18 | CASSPLGQKETQYF
TRBJ1-6 | TRBV12-3/TRBV12-4 | CASSRREGCSPLHF
TRBJ1-1 | TRBV12-3/TRBV12-4 | CASSLIMNTEAFF
TRBJ1-1 | TRBV6-2/TRBV6-3 | CASSPPDRTTEAFF
TRBJ1-5 | TRBV30 | CAWSVMQDQPQHF
TRBJ1-6 | TRBV7-9 | CASSRGQTDSPLHF
TRBJ2-2 | TRBV30 | CAWETGTANTGELFF
TRBJ1-1 | TRBV2 | CASSLGVATEAFF
TRBJ1-5 | TRBV4-1 | CASSQTGFVGNQPQHF
TRBJ1-2 | TRBV7-9 | CASSLEGGGGYTF
TRBJ2-5 | TRBV12-3/TRBV12-4 | CASRSSGTGETKYF
TRBJ2-5 | TRBV12-3/TRBV12-4 | CASSFRGNQETQYF
TRBJ1-2 | TRBV7-8 | CASTYQVQGAAYGYTF
TRBJ1-2 | TRBV9 | CASSVRQENYGYTF
TRBJ1-5 | TRBV6-1 | CASRSGYSQPQHF
TRBJ1-2 | TRBV12-3/TRBV12-4 | CASSESNYGYTF
TRBJ2-7 | TRBV27 | CASSLLSGGTYEQYF
TRBJ1-2 | TRBV20-1 | CSAPTGEISYGYTF
TRBJ2-2 | TRBV30 | CAFRDTERELFF